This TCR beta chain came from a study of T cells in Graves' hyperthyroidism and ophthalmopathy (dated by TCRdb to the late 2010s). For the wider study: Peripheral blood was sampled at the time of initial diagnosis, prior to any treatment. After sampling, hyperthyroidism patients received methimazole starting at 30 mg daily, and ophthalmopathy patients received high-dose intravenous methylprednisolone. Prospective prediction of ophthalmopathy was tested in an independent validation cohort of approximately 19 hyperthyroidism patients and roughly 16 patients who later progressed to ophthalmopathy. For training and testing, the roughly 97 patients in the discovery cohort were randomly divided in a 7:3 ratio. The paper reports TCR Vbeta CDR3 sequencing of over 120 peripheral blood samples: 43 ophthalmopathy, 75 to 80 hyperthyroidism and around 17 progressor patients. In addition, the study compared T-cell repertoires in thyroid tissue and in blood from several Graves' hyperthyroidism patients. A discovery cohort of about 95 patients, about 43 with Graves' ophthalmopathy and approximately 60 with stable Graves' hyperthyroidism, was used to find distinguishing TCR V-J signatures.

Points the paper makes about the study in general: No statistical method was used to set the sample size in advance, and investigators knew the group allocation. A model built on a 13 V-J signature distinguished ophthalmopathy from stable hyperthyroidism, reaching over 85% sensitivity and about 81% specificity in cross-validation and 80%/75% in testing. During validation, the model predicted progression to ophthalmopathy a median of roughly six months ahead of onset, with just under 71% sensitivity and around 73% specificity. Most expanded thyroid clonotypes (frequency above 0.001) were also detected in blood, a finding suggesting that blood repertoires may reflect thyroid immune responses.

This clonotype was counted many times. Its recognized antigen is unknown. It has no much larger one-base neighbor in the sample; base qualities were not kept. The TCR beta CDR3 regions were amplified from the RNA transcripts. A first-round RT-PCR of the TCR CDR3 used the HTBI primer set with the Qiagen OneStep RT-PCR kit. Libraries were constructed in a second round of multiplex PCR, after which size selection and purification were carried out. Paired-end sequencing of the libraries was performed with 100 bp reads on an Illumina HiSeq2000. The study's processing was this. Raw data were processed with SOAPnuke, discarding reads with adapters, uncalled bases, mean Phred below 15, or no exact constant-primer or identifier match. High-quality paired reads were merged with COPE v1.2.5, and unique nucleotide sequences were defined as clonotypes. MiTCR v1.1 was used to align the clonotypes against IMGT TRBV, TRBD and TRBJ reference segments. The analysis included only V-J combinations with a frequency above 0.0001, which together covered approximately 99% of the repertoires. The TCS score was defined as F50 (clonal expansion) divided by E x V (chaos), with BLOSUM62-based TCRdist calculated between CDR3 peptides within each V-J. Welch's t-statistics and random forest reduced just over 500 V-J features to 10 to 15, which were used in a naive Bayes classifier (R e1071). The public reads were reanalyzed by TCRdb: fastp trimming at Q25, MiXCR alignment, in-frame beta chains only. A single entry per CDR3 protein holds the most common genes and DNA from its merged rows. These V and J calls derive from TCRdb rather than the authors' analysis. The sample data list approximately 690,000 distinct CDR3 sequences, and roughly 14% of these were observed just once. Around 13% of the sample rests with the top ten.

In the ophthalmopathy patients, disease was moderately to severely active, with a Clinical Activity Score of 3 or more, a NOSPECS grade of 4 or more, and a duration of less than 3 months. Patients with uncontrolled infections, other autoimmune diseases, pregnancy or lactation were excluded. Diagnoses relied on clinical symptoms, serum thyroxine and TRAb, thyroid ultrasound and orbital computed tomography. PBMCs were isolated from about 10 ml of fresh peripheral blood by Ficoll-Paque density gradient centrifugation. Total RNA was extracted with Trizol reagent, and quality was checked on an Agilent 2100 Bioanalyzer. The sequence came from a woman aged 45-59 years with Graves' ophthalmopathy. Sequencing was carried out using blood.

The CDR3 protein sequence reads: CASSLARNSEGGIEQFF. The DNA sequence is given as TGCGCCAGCAGCTTGGCCCGTAATAGCGAGGGGGGTATTGAGCAGTTCTTC. The chain is encoded by TRBV5-1 joined to TRBJ2-1, with the D call perhaps TRBD1 or TRBD2, as 6 bases match in each case. The CDR1 and CDR2 encoded by the germline V gene are SGHRS and YFSETQ. There are 17 amino acids in the CDR3, from cysteine to phenylalanine inclusive. The read is trimmed to its CDR3 DNA, 51 bases read in frame from base 1. Deletion took 0 bases off V and 9 bases off J, with a span of 22 bases between the germline ends.